The entry below gives a single T cell receptor (beta chain) sequence along with its context. Its target is not known. This entry is derived from a study of T cell responses to AZD1222 COVID-19 vaccine. Germline values: CDR1 SQVTM, CDR2 ANQGSEA. The CDR3 loop spans 11 amino acids. Trimming took 6 bases from V and 1 from J, leaving 6 bases between them. Some clones are missing from TCRdb's copy, which holds only in-frame ones; the method was immunoSEQ multiplex PCR. Altogether 100,000 to 150,000 clones are present, roughly 90% being singletons, with the ten largest covering about 1.6%. The study's findings and limits: Possibly, clonal diversity was underestimated; donors were largely white British and included more females.

This rearrangement joins TRBV29-1 to TRBJ1-1; the D is unclear. Sequencing was performed on peripheral blood, taken on day 0 of AZD1222 vaccination. The sequence derives from an adult in good health. CDR3 amino acids: CSVTANTEAFF. The CDR3 DNA reads as TGCAGCGTAACAGCGAACACTGAAGCTTTCTTT.